This TCR beta chain appears in the sequencing data of a study of Ad26.COV2.S vaccination and SARS-CoV-2 variants. Treatment in this sample: around 19 received Ad26.COV2.S at low or high dose, single or two shots; five or six received placebo; per-sample allocation not given. All samples were drawn on day 63, counting from the first vaccine or placebo injection. Regarding the study as a whole: Participants in the vaccine arm had higher spike-specific TCR breadth; placebo recipients had lower.

The table lists this clone with a count of one. Its antigen is not known. Sequencing used immunoSEQ multiplex PCR; TCRdb keeps in-frame clones, though not all of them. The repertoire has roughly 240,000 clones, approximately 90% of them found once; the top ten carry around 10%. The CDR3 is 14 residues long. Germline values: CDR1 LNHNV, CDR2 YYDKDF (reference sequence). Trimming took off 0 bases at V and 1 base at J, with 6 bases between the two ends. The receptor was derived from a person between 18 and 65 years old who received the Ad26.COV2.S COVID-19 vaccine or a placebo. Here the sequenced sample was peripheral blood, taken in a trial of Ad26.COV2.S vaccine versus placebo. The genes are TRBV15 and TRBJ2-5, with D uncertain. The CDR3 is CATSREGIQETQYF. The CDR3 nucleotides read TGTGCCACCAGCAGAGAGGGGATCCAAGAGACCCAGTACTTC.